Listed here is a single T cell receptor (beta chain). This specimen comes from a study of OX40 agonist ivuxolimab in advanced cancers. Study-level background: Age averaged around 58 years (range roughly 23 to 90), and roughly 82% were male.

The V segment lost 2 bases and the J segment 5 bases; nucleotides outside the gene matches: 4. The CDR3 extends over 15 amino acids. CDR1 and CDR2 from the germline V gene are SGDLS and YYNGEE. Here immunoSEQ multiplex PCR was the method, and the copy in TCRdb shows in-frame clones only, minus some. The sample has tens of thousands of clones, 91% seen once. Sample: CD4+ or CD8+ T cells sorted from blood, taken in a trial of the OX40 agonist ivuxolimab. The sequence was collected from an adult with an advanced solid tumor such as melanoma, head and neck, liver or kidney cancer. This chain uses TRBV9 with TRBJ1-5; 10 nucleotides agree with TRBD1. The CDR3 here is CASSVTGGSHQPQHF. CDR3 coding DNA: TGTGCCAGCAGCGTGACAGGGGGCTCACATCAGCCCCAGCATTTT.